This TCR beta chain was recovered during a study of T cell responses to AZD1222 COVID-19 vaccine. Assay: immunoSEQ multiplex PCR; the TCRdb copy retains only in-frame clones and omits some. Of approximately 96,000 clones listed, 86% are singletons. Study-wide points: A rise in Spike-specific TCR breadth and depth followed two AZD1222 doses.

Pooling was applied to second doses at about 4 or about 12 weeks. Per germline, CDR1 LGHNA and CDR2 YNFKEQ. V lost 4 bases and J lost 1; bases outside the gene matches: 3. This CDR3 region has 14 residues. Points on this clone: Its antigen is still unknown.

The sample was peripheral blood, taken 28 days after the second AZD1222 dose. The clonotype was recovered from an adult who received the AZD1222 COVID-19 vaccine. The chain recombines TRBV4-2 with TRBJ2-5, with 7 nucleotides matching TRBD1. This chain's CDR3 is CASSPGTAQETQYF. The DNA for the CDR3 is TGTGCCAGCAGCCCAGGGACAGCCCAAGAGACCCAGTACTTC.